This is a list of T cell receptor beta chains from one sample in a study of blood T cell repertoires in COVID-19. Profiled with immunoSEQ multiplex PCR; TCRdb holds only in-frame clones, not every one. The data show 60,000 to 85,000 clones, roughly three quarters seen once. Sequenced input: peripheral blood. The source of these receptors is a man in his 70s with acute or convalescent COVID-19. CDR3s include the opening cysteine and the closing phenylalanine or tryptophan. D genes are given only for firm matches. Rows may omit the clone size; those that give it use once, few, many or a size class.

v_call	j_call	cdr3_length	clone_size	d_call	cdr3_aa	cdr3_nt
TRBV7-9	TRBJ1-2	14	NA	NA	CASSLSLEVNGYTF	TGTGCCAGCAGCTTAAGTTTGGAGGTCAATGGCTACACCTTC
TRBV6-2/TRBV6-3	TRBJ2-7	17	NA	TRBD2	CASSYSGTSGLPYEQYF	TGTGCCAGCAGTTACTCGGGGACTAGCGGGCTCCCCTACGAGCAGTACTTC
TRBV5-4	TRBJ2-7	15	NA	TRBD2	CASSLKLAGAHEQYF	TGTGCCAGCAGCTTGAAGCTAGCGGGAGCTCACGAGCAGTACTTC
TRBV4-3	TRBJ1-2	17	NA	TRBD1	CASSQDHRTGKKGGYTF	TGCGCCAGCAGCCAAGATCACCGGACAGGGAAAAAGGGCGGCTACACCTTC
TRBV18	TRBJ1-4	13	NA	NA	CASSPGRNEKLFF	TGTGCCAGCTCACCGGGGCGCAATGAAAAACTGTTTTTT
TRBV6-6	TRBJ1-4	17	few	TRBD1	CASSPSPGQRVNEKLFF	TGTGCCAGCAGTCCCTCTCCGGGACAGCGGGTTAATGAAAAACTGTTTTTT
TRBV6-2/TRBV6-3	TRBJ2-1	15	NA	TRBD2	CASSWPGLGYNEQFF	TGTGCCAGCAGTTGGCCGGGACTAGGGTACAATGAGCAGTTCTTC
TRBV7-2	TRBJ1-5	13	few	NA	CASTWGGNQPQHF	TGTGCCAGCACCTGGGGAGGGAATCAGCCCCAGCATTTT
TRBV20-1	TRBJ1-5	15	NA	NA	CSASSSTGTPQPQHF	TGCAGTGCTAGTTCCTCTACAGGGACCCCTCAGCCCCAGCATTTT
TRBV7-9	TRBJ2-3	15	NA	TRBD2	CASTTPGGNTDTQYF	TGTGCCAGCACCACCCCGGGAGGGAACACAGATACGCAGTATTTT
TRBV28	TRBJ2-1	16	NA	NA	CASTLRALSSYNEQFF	TGTGCCAGCACCCTGCGGGCTTTGAGCTCCTACAATGAGCAGTTCTTC
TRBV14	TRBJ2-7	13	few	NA	CASSQDRRGEQYF	TGTGCCAGCAGCCAAGATCGTCGGGGGGAGCAGTACTTC
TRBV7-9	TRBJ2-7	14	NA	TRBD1	CASSFGTEGYEQYF	TGTGCCAGCAGCTTCGGGACAGAAGGGTACGAGCAGTACTTC
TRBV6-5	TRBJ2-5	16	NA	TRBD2	CASSYSKASGVGTQYF	TGTGCCAGCAGTTACTCGAAGGCTAGCGGGGTGGGGACCCAGTACTTC
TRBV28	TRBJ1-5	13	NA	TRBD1	CASTAQGIKPQHF	TGTGCCAGCACCGCACAGGGGATTAAGCCCCAGCATTTT
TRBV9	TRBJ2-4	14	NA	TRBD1	CASSVGQGSNIQYF	TGTGCCAGCAGCGTAGGACAGGGATCGAACATTCAGTACTTC
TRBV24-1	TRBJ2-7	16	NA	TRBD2	CATSDFATSGIYEQYF	TGTGCCACCAGTGATTTCGCGACTAGCGGGATTTACGAGCAGTACTTC
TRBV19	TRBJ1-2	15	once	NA	CASTARTAEHYGYTF	TGTGCCAGTACCGCAAGGACAGCCGAACACTATGGCTACACCTTC
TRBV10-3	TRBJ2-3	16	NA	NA	CAISPTRITSTDTQYF	TGTGCCATCAGTCCCACGCGGATAACTAGCACAGATACGCAGTATTTT
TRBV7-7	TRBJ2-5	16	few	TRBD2	CASSLVGPGLAETQYF	TGTGCTAGCAGCTTAGTAGGCCCGGGACTAGCAGAGACCCAGTACTTC
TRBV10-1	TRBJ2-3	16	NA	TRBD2	CASSDFLSGNTDTQYF	TGCGCCAGCAGTGATTTCCTTAGCGGGAACACAGATACGCAGTATTTT
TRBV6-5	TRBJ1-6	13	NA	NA	CASRPSENSPLHF	TGTGCCAGCCGCCCCAGTGAAAATTCACCCCTCCACTTT
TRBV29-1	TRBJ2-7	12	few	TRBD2	CSAGGEGLEQYF	TGCAGCGCGGGAGGTGAGGGCCTGGAGCAGTACTTC
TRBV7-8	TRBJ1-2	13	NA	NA	CASSRTGNLGYTF	TGTGCCAGCAGCCGGACGGGAAACCTAGGCTACACCTTC
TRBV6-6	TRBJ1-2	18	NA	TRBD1	CASSPTPGQGPSNYGYTF	TGTGCCAGCAGTCCGACCCCGGGACAGGGGCCTTCTAACTATGGCTACACCTTC
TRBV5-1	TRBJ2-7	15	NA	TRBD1	CASSLAGTVPYEQYF	TGCGCCAGCAGCTTGGCCGGGACAGTTCCCTACGAGCAGTACTTC
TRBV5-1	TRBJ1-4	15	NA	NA	CASSLAQGGSEKLFF	TGCGCCAGCAGCTTAGCCCAGGGCGGAAGTGAAAAACTGTTTTTT
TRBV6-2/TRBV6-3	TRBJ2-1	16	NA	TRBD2	CASSYPSGRARNEQFF	TGTGCCAGCAGTTACCCTAGCGGGAGGGCACGAAATGAGCAGTTCTTC
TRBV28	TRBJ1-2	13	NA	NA	CASSWAGAYGYTF	TGTGCCTCCTCGTGGGCTGGGGCCTATGGCTACACCTTC
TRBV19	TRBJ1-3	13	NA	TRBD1	CASGQGAGNTIYF	TGTGCCAGTGGACAGGGGGCGGGAAACACCATATATTTT
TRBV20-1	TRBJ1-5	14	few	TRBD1	CSASLDRENQPQHF	TGCAGTGCTAGTCTGGACAGGGAAAATCAGCCCCAGCATTTT
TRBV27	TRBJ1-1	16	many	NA	CASNPSGGVLNTEAFF	TGTGCCAGCAATCCCTCGGGGGGGGTGTTGAACACTGAAGCTTTCTTT
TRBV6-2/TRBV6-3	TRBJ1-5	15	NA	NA	CASSPRTVGDKPQHF	TGTGCCAGCAGCCCCCGGACGGTCGGGGATAAGCCCCAGCATTTT
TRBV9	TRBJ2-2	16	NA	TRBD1	CASSTRQGVEAGELFF	TGTGCCAGCAGCACCAGACAGGGAGTAGAAGCCGGGGAGCTGTTTTTT
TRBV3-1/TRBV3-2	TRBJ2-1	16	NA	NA	CASSQARRLVGDEQFF	TGTGCCAGCAGCCAAGCTAGGAGACTAGTGGGAGATGAGCAGTTCTTC
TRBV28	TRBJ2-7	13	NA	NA	CASTVTTAYEQYF	TGTGCCAGCACCGTGACTACAGCCTACGAGCAGTACTTC
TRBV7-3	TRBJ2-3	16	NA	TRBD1	CASSLTGTDRTDTQYF	TGTGCCAGCAGCTTAACGGGAACGGACAGGACAGATACGCAGTATTTT
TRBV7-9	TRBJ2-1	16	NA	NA	CASSLRPGLANNEQFF	TGTGCCAGCAGCTTACGTCCCGGGCTAGCCAACAATGAGCAGTTCTTC
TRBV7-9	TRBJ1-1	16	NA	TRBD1	CASSPRTGGFRTEAFF	TGTGCCAGCAGCCCGCGGACAGGGGGCTTCCGGACTGAAGCTTTCTTT
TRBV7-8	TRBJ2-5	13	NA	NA	CASSLGRVETQYF	TGTGCCAGCAGCTTAGGGAGGGTGGAGACCCAGTACTTC